This TCR beta chain derives from a study of siplizumab effects on memory and regulatory T cells. Study-wide results and limits: Significant reduction of alloreactive sequences traceable to unstimulated CD4+ memory cells was observed with siplizumab.

Using immunoSEQ multiplex PCR, the repertoire was profiled, and TCRdb retains in-frame clones only, with some absent. The data contain over 100,000 clones, 92% of them singletons. V lost 2 bases and J lost 3, with 14 bases in between. Germline values: CDR1 SGDLS, CDR2 YYNGEE. The CDR3 totals 16 residues. Turning to this clone: The antigen is undetermined.

The chain has TRBV9 and TRBJ2-2; maybe TRBD2 (6 bases). Input material: CD4+ T cells sorted from blood. This clonotype was obtained from a human donor in good health. The CDR3 bases are TGTGCCAGCAGCGTCCGTGGAGGGGCGGACACCGGGGAGCTGTTTTTT. It codes for CASSVRGGADTGELFF.